This entry features one T cell receptor (beta chain) sequence. Its antigen is unknown. Base qualities are not recorded, but no much larger clone differs from it by a single base. This record belongs to a study of PD-1 blockade in classical Hodgkin lymphoma (dated by TCRdb to the early 2020s). As for the study more broadly: Nivolumab dosing was 3 mg/kg intravenously every 2 weeks, continuing until either disease progression or unacceptable toxicity. The study used CyTOF and TCR beta sequencing to define a peripheral blood immune signature of response to PD-1 blockade in classical Hodgkin lymphoma. The study at large found these results: Patients starting nivolumab less than 1 year after ASCT had lower diversity and were excluded from later analyses to avoid confounding by immune reconstitution. CD4+ but not CD8+ TCR diversity rose significantly by C4D1 (p=0.0027 vs p=0.16), most apparent in complete responders (p=0.02). Trial patients achieving complete response had baseline diversity similar to newly diagnosed patients, whereas partial responders and progressors had significantly lower diversity. Only a single clinical trial cohort was studied, and what caused the repertoire differences, possibly disease activity or prior therapy, remained undefined. Newly diagnosed patients were reported to have lower baseline TCR diversity than healthy donors, and relapsed/refractory patients were reported to have lower baseline TCR diversity still.

The time point label here, explained by the study, means: cycle 2 day 1 (C2D1) of nivolumab. Every trial patient had relapsed after autologous stem cell transplantation, and cohorts A, B and C differed in prior brentuximab vedotin exposure. The trial cohort comprised roughly 50 patients with relapsed/refractory classical Hodgkin lymphoma whose best overall responses were complete response, partial response or progressive disease. In the multi-cohort phase II CheckMate 205 trial, trial patients received single-agent nivolumab. An independent review committee assessed best overall response using the 2007 International Working Group response criteria. Trial PBMCs were collected immediately before nivolumab initiation (C1D1) and during therapy at cycle 2 day 1 and cycle 4 day 1. After peripheral blood was drawn into 8 mL Vacutainer Cell Preparation Tubes, PBMCs were isolated by centrifugation and then cryopreserved.

CDR1 and CDR2, per the germline V gene (reference sequence), are LNHDA and SQIVND. Including the terminal cysteine and phenylalanine, the CDR3 comprises 17 residues. Left in the record is the CDR3 DNA by itself, 51 bases read in frame from the first base. Trimming removed 6 bases from V and 6 bases from J; the gene matches leave 12 bases unexplained. The Qiagen DNeasy kit was used to extract genomic DNA both from unsorted PBMCs and from the negatively selected CD4+ and CD8+ fractions. Using primers that anneal to V and J segments, immunoSEQ multiplex PCR amplified the TCR beta CDR3 regions. A synthetic immune receptor repertoire was used to minimize amplification bias, and any remaining bias was removed computationally after sequencing. As for the authors' bioinformatics: Repertoire diversity was quantified as the Shannon entropy index using custom Python scripts. Unsorted, CD4+ and CD8+ repertoires were analyzed separately, except in combined analyses where CD4+ and CD8+ sequences were merged in silico. Clonal expansion was defined as a frequency increase of at least 2-fold after treatment compared with C1D1, and clones undetected at baseline were assigned a pseudocount of 0.5. Clones with 0 or 1 copy at C1D1 were classified as singleton clones, and clones with 2 or more copies were classified as non-singleton clones. By matching protein sequences in sorted samples from the same patient, clones expanded in unsorted samples were annotated as CD4+, CD8+ or unknown. Wilcoxon tests on paired samples were used to test diversity changes from C1D1 to C4D1. TCRdb took over this immuneACCESS table, retaining in-frame rearrangements with V and J assigned. Such tables are incomplete; in checked studies, under half of the missing clones stem from an unresolved V gene, and the remainder is unexplained. The DNA gave D and trimming, while V, J and clone size come from that table. This sample comprises about 39,000 clones, roughly two thirds of them detected only once. The ten largest clones capture 13% to 15% of the sample.

Recombination linked TRBV19 to TRBJ2-1; 12 central nucleotides agree with TRBD2. The clonotype was recovered from a human donor with classical Hodgkin lymphoma. The specimen comprised peripheral blood mononuclear cells (PBMCs), sampled before the second cycle of nivolumab. In nucleotides, the sequence is TGTGCCAGTAGATCACTCGCGGGACTAGCGGGCGTCAATGAGCAGTTCTTC. Its protein reads: CASRSLAGLAGVNEQFF.